This paragraph covers one TCR beta chain sequence. The source of the sample is a study of technical replicates of blood from a handful of donors. Profiling relied on immunoSEQ multiplex PCR, and the TCRdb table lists in-frame clones only, not all of them. Of approximately 82,000 clones in the sample, 85% to 95% were seen once. The CDR3 covers 16 residues. CDR1 is MNHEY, CDR2 SMNVEV, per germline (reference sequence). Trimming took off 2 bases at V and 0 bases at J, with 13 bases between the two ends. The TCR originated in a human donor in good health. J is TRBJ2-5 and V is TRBV27, with a tentative D call TRBD2 (5 bases). Sequencing was performed on T cells isolated from PBMCs. This chain's CDR3 is CASSLSWRAHQETQYF. The DNA of the CDR3 is TGTGCCAGCAGTTTAAGTTGGCGGGCCCACCAAGAGACCCAGTACTTC.